This TCR beta chain came from a study of blood T cell repertoires in COVID-19. Germline-derived CDR1 and CDR2 are SGHRS and YFSETQ. The germline V and J ends were trimmed by 4 bases and 0 bases, with 10 bases remaining between them. The CDR3 length is 14 residues. Sequencing used immunoSEQ multiplex PCR; TCRdb keeps in-frame clones, though not all of them. The sample includes approximately 440,000 clones, roughly 90% seen only once; the top ten take under 0.85%. Recovery meant two consecutive negative NP/OP PCR tests, professional clearance, or resolved symptoms. Sequencing was carried out using PBMCs or T cells enriched from blood (not recorded which). The clonotype originates from a woman aged 18-29 years who had recovered from COVID-19. The chain joins TRBV5-1 to TRBJ1-1; D not certain. The chain's CDR3 is CASSLNSMNTEAFF. CDR3 sequence (DNA): TGCGCCAGCAGCCTAAATAGTATGAACACTGAAGCTTTCTTT.